Listed here are 2 T cell receptor beta chains from one sample, sequenced in a study of blood T cells in healthy people across ages. For the second PCR, which ran for roughly 6 to 11 cycles, a sample-barcoded 5' primer and a J-beta primer mix were used. TCRdb called the 5' RACE reads again in MiXCR, with one record for every CDR3 protein. The data contain 600,000 to 1,000,000 distinct CDR3 sequences, 20% to 25% of them singletons. This same sample was also part of a study on T cells of mothers and their children.

Sequenced material: blood. The receptors derive from a boy between 10 and 17 years old in good health.

Turning to this clonotype: One junction end disagrees with the germline gene, perhaps due to a read error. The chain recombines TRBV7-7 with TRBJ2-7; D uncertain. This CDR3 contains 14 residues. Germline-derived CDR1 and CDR2 are SSHAT and FNYEAQ (reference sequence). The CDR3: CASSITVTSFEQYF. CDR3 DNA sequence: TGTGCTAGCAGCATAACAGTGACGTCCTTCGAGCAGTACTTC.

This clonotype has more than one count but fewer than ten. V gene TRBV14 combines with J gene TRBJ2-7; 7 nucleotides match TRBD1. The CDR3 runs 12 residues. V was clipped by 4 bases and J by 5 bases; unmatched bases: 2. Germline values: CDR1 SGHDN, CDR2 FVKESK. The CDR3 bases are TGTGCCAGCAGCCGAGGGACAGACGAGCAGTACTTC. It codes for CASSRGTDEQYF. Filled out from reference TRBV14 and TRBJ2-7, the complete variable domain reads EAGVTQFPSHSVIEKGQTVTLRCDPISGHDNLYWYRRVMGKEIKFLLHFVKESKQDESGMPNNRFLAERTGGTYSTLKVQPAELEDSGVYFCASSRGTDEQYFGPGTRLTVT.